Listed here is a single T cell receptor beta chain. These data belong to a study of blood T cell repertoires in COVID-19. Study-level information: Acute and convalescent COVID-19 samples came from the United States, Italy and Spain. In each case, the material was cDNA or gDNA derived from T cells, B-cell-depleted T cells, or PBMCs.

Germline V gene lookup returns CDR1 SGHTA and CDR2 FQGTGA. The V gene lost 0 bases and the J gene lost 0 bases, with 14 bases spanning the gap. This CDR3 has 17 residues. Authors' methods: Estimation of nucleated cell counts relied on the amplification of reference gene primers. The protocol was immunoSEQ multiplex PCR, while the TCRdb copy is restricted to in-frame clones and leaves out a portion. Clone size and V and J calls were adopted from that table, with D and trimming inferred from the DNA. Counted here are 60,000 to 85,000 clones, approximately 86% occurring once; the ten biggest clones make up over 15%.

The source material was peripheral blood. The sequence came from a human donor in a cohort sampled during active COVID-19. The chain combines TRBV7-3 with TRBJ1-1, with a weak D call TRBD1 (5 bases). This chain's CDR3 is CASSLTSAAGLNTEAFF. The CDR3 nucleotides are TGTGCCAGCAGCTTAACGTCCGCGGCAGGGCTGAACACTGAAGCTTTCTTT.